These 5 T cell receptor beta chains share one sample of origin, sequenced in a study of beta chain features in type 1 diabetes. Expressed TCRB transcripts were sequenced because the isolated RNA had all been reverse transcribed beforehand. Produced via immunoSEQ multiplex PCR; TCRdb's table is partial and in-frame only. Of approximately 600,000 clones listed, roughly 12% are singletons. Notes on the study in general: When Type 1 diabetes patients were examined, their TCRB CDR3s proved moderately but significantly shorter in all four CD4+ subsets.

Their antigens are not known. The source material was naive CD4+ T cells from blood. These receptors were collected from a man aged 30 to 39 with type 1 diabetes.

The genes are TRBV5-1 and TRBJ2-5; 13 bases match TRBD2. The CDR3 sequence is 16 residues long. V was clipped by 4 bases and J by 2 bases; unmatched bases: 5. Germline CDR1 and CDR2: SGHRS and YFSETQ. The CDR3 DNA sequence: TGCGCCAGCAGCCCCGTACTAGCGGGGGGGCAAGAGACCCAGTACTTC. It encodes CASSPVLAGGQETQYF.

For the CDR3, the DNA is TGTGCCAGCAGAGCACAGGGGGACACTGAAGCTTTCTTT. Its protein product is CASRAQGDTEAFF. V usage is TRBV2 and J usage is TRBJ1-1, with 8 bases fitting TRBD1. The CDR3 totals 13 residues. The junction had 3 bases not matched to a gene; V was cut back by 6 bases and J by 3 bases. Germline V lookup: CDR1 SNHLY, CDR2 FYNNEI.

This clone has a handful of counts. The chain couples TRBV7-2 to TRBJ1-1, with D possibly TRBD1 on 5 matching bases. Germline-derived CDR1 and CDR2 are SGHTA and FQGNSA. This CDR3 region has 14 residues. V was shortened by 5 bases and J by 5 bases, with 15 bases between the two germline ends. The CDR3 loop reads CASSPRRGGTEAFF. The CDR3 bases are TGTGCCAGCAGCCCCCGCCGGGGGGGGACTGAAGCTTTCTTT.

This clone was counted only a few times. The chain is built from TRBV18 and TRBJ2-5; D call uncertain. Deletions cut 3 bases from V and 4 bases from J, with 9 bases between. The V gene's germline CDR1 is KGHSH and CDR2 LQKENI. This CDR3 comprises 13 residues. The CDR3 is CASSPSWGETQYF. For the CDR3, the DNA is TGTGCCAGCTCACCTTCCTGGGGAGAGACCCAGTACTTC.

As regards this clone: Other DNA sequences within the sample encode an identical CDR3. V gene TRBV7-9 combines with J gene TRBJ2-2; no definite D call. CDR1 is SEHNR and CDR2 is FQNEAQ in the germline V gene (reference sequence). V was trimmed by 3 bases and J by 4 bases, leaving 3 bases between them. The CDR3 extends over 12 amino acids. The chain's CDR3 is CASSLITGELFF. Here the CDR3 DNA reads TGTGCCAGCAGCTTGATCACCGGGGAGCTGTTTTTT.